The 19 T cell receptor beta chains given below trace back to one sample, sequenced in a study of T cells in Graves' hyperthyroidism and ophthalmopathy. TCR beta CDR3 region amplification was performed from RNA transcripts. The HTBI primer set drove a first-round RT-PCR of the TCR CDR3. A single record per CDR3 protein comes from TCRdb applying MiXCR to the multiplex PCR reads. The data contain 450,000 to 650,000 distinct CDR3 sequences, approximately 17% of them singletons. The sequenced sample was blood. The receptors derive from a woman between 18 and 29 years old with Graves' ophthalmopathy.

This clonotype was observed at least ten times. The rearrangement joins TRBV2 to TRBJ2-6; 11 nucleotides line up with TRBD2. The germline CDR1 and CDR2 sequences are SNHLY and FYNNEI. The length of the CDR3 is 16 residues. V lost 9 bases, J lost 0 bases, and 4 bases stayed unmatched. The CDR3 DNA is TGTGCCAGAGGACTAGCGGGTAGCTCTGGGGCCAACGTCCTGACTTTC. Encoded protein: CARGLAGSSGANVLTF.

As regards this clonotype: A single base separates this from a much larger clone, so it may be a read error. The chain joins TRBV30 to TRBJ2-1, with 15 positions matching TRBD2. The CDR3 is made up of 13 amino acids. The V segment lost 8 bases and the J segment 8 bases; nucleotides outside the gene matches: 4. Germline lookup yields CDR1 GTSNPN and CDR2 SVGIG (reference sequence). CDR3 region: CARGLAGGDEQFF. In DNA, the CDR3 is TGTGCCCGGGGACTAGCGGGGGGCGATGAGCAGTTCTTC.

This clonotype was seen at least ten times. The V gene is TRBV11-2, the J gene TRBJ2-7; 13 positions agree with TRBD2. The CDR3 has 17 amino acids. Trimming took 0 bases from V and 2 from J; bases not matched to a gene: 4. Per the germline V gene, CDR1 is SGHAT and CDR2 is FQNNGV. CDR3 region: CASSLDTSGGATYEQYF. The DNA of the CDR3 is TGTGCCAGCAGCTTAGATACTAGCGGGGGGGCCACCTACGAGCAGTACTTC. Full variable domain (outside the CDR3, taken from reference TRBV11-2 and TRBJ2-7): EAGVAQSPRYKIIEKRQSVAFWCNPISGHATLYWYQQILGQGPKLLIQFQNNGVVDDSQLPKDRFSAERLKGVDSTLKIQPAKLEDSAVYLCASSLDTSGGATYEQYFGPGTRLTVT.

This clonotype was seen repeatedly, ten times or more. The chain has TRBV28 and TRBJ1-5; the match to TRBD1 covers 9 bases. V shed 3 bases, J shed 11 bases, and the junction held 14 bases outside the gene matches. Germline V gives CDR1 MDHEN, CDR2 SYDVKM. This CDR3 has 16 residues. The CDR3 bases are TGTGCCAGCAGTTTCGGACAGGGGACCCCTCCCGAGGCCCAGCATTTT. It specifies CASSFGQGTPPEAQHF.

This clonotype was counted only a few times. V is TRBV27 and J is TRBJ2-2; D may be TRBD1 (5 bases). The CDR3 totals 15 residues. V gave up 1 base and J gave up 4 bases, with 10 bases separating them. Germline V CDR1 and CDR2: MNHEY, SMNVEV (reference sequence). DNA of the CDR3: TGTGCCAGCAGTTTATGGGGCAGATTCACCGGGGAGCTGTTTTTT. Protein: CASSLWGRFTGELFF.

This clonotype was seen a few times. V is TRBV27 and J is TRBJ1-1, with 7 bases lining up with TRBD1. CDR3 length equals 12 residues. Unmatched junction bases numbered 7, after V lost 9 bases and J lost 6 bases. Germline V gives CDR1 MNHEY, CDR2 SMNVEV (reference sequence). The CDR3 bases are TGTGCCAGTGCGACAGGGCTTGCTGAAGCTTTCTTT. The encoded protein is CASATGLAEAFF.

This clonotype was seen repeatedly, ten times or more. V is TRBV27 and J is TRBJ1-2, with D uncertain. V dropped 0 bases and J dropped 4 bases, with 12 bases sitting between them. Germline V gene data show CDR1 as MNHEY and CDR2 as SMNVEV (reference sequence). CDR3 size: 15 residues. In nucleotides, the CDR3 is TGTGCCAGCAGTTTATCGGGAGGGCCGGGCTATGGCTACACCTTC. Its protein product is CASSLSGGPGYGYTF.

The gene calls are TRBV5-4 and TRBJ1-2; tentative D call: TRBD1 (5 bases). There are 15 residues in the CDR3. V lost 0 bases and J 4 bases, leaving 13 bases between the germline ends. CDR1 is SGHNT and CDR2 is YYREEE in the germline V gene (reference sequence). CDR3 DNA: TGTGCCAGCAGCTTGGGGGGCAAAGGATCCTATGGCTACACCTTC. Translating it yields CASSLGGKGSYGYTF.

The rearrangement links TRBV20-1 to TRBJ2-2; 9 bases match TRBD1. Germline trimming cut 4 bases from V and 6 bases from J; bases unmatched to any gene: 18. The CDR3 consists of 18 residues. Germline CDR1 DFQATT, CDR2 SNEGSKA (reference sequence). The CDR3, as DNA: TGCAGTGCTACCAGGGGATTTCCGGGACAGGGATTTTCCGGGGAGCTGTTTTTT. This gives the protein CSATRGFPGQGFSGELFF.

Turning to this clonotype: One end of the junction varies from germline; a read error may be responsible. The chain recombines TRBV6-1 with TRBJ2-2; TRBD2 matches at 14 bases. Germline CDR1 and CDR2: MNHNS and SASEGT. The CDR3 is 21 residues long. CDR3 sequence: CANSEACPRLAGGPSTGELFF. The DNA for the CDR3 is TGTGCCAACAGTGAAGCGTGTCCGAGACTAGCGGGGGGGCCGAGCACCGGGGAGCTGTTTTTT.

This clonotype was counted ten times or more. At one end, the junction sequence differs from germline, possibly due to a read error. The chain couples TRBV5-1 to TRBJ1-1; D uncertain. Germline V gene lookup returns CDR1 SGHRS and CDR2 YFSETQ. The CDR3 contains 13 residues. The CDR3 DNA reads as TGTGCCAGCAGCCTCTTCGGGAACACTGAAGCTTTCTTT. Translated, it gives CASSLFGNTEAFF. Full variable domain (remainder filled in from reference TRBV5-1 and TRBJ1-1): KAGVTQTPRYLIKTRGQQVTLSCSPISGHRSVSWYQQTPGQGLQFLFEYFSETQRNKGNFPGRFSGRQFSNSRSEMNVSTLELGDSALYLCASSLFGNTEAFFGQGTRLTVV.

CDR3 loop: CASSLAAVPTDTQYF. DNA of the CDR3: TGCGCCAGCAGCTTAGCGGCAGTTCCCACAGATACGCAGTATTTT. The chain joins TRBV5-1 to TRBJ2-3; D possibly corresponds to TRBD2 (5 bases). Trimming stripped 2 bases from V and 2 bases from J, with 12 bases between. The CDR3 length is 15 residues. Germline CDR1 reads SGHRS; CDR2 reads YFSETQ. The whole variable domain, remainder taken from reference TRBV5-1 and TRBJ2-3, is KAGVTQTPRYLIKTRGQQVTLSCSPISGHRSVSWYQQTPGQGLQFLFEYFSETQRNKGNFPGRFSGRQFSNSRSEMNVSTLELGDSALYLCASSLAAVPTDTQYFGPGTRLTVL.

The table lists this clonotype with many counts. The CDR3 reads CASSFAGNTEAFF. In DNA form, the CDR3 reads TGTGCCAGCAGTTTCGCCGGGAACACTGAAGCTTTCTTT. The chain combines TRBV27 with TRBJ1-1; no clear D. Trimming stripped 3 bases from V and 1 base from J, with 6 bases between. The CDR3 has 13 residues. Per the germline V gene, CDR1 is MNHEY and CDR2 is SMNVEV (reference sequence).

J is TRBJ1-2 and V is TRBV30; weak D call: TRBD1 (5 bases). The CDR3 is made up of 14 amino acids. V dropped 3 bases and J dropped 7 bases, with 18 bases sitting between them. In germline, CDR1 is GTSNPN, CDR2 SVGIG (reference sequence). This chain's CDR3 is CAWRLYSGWAGYTF. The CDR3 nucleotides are TGTGCCTGGAGATTGTACTCAGGGTGGGCTGGCTACACCTTC.

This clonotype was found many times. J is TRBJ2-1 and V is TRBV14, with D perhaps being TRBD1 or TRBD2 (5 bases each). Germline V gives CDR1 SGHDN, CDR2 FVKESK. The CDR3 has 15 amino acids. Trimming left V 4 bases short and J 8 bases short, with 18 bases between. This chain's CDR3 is CASSRGWPQAHEQFF. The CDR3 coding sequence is TGTGCCAGCAGCCGGGGGTGGCCCCAGGCCCATGAGCAGTTCTTC.

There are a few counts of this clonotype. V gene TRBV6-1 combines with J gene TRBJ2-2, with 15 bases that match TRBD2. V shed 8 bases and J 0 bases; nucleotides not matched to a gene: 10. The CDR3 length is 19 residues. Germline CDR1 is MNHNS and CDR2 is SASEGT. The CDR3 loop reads CASGRGLAGGSANTGELFF. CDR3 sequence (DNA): TGTGCCAGCGGAAGGGGACTAGCGGGAGGATCCGCGAACACCGGGGAGCTGTTTTTT.

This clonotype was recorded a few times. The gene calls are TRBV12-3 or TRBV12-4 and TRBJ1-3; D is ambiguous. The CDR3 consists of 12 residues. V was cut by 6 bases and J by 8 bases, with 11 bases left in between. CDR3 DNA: TGTGCCAGCAGCACGACAAAACACACCATATATTTT. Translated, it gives CASSTTKHTIYF.

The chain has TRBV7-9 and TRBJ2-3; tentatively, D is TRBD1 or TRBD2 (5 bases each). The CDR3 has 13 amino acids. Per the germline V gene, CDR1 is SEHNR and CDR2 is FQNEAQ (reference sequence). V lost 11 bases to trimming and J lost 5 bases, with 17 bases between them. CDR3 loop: CAAALGVRDTQYF. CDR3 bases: TGTGCCGCCGCCCTGGGGGTAAGAGATACGCAGTATTTT.

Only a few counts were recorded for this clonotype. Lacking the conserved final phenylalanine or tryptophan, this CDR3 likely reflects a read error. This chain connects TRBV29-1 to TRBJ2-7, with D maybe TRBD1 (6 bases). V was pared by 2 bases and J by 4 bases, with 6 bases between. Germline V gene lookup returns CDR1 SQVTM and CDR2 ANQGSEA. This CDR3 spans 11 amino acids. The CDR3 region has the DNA TGCAGCGTTGAACAGGGGTACGAGCAGTACCTC. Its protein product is CSVEQGYEQYL.